This TCR beta chain appears in the sequencing data of a study of T cells in Graves' hyperthyroidism and ophthalmopathy. The source material, RNA transcripts, was used to amplify TCR beta CDR3 regions. In the first-round RT-PCR of the TCR CDR3, the HTBI primer set was used. TCRdb used MiXCR to reprocess the multiplex PCR reads, holding one entry per CDR3 protein. Among some 560,000 distinct CDR3 sequences listed, 15% to 19% were seen once. J was trimmed by 5 bases and V by 0 bases; bases with no gene match: 2. This CDR3 comprises 14 residues. Looked up from germline, CDR1 is SGHRS and CDR2 is YFSETQ. This clonotype was seen many times.

The sample taken for sequencing was blood. The J gene is TRBJ2-7, the V gene TRBV5-1; 10 nucleotides match TRBD1. The source is a woman in her thirties with Graves' hyperthyroidism. CDR3 bases: TGCGCCAGCAGCTTGGAGACAGGGGGCGACGAGCAGTACTTC. Protein product: CASSLETGGDEQYF.